This TCR beta chain came from a study of blood T cells in healthy people across ages. Study conclusions and caveats: Measured against age, TCR beta diversity per million T cells decreased in a roughly linear manner. Researchers judged that diversity estimates from one million T cells fell short of true values. Among long-lived donors, naive CD4+ cells were more numerous and diversity higher than in aged donors.

A sample-barcoded 5' primer and a J-beta primer mix were used in a second PCR of roughly 7 to 11 cycles. Each cDNA molecule was tagged by a template-switch adaptor that had 12 random nucleotides. MiXCR was run by TCRdb on the 5' RACE reads, yielding one entry per CDR3 protein. The profile shows around 690,000 distinct CDR3 sequences, 58% of them singletons. Deletions cut 7 bases from V and 13 bases from J, with 15 bases between. Germline CDR1 SGHVS, CDR2 FQNEAQ. The CDR3 contains 11 residues. In regard to this clonotype: Its antigen is as yet unknown.

This receptor was taken from a man in his sixties in good health. V is TRBV7-8 and J is TRBJ2-3; D possibly matches TRBD1 or TRBD2 (5 bases each). Sequencing used blood. The DNA of the CDR3 is TGTGCCAGCAACCTGGGGGACGTGAAGTATTTT. Translation gives CASNLGDVKYF.